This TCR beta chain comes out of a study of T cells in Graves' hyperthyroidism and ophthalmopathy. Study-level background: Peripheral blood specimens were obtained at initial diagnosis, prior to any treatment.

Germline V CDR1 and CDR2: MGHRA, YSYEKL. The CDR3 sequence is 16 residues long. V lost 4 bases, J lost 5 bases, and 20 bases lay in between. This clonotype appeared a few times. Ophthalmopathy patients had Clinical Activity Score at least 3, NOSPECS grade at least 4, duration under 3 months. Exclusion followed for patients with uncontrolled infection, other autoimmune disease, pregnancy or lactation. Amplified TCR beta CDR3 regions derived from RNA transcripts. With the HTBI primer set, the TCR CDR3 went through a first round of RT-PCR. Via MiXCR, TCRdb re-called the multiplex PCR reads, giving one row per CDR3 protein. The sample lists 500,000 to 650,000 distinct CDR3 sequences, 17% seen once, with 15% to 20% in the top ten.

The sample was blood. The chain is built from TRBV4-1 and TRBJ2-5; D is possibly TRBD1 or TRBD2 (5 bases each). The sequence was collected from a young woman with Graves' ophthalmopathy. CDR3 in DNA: TGCGCCAGCAGCCCTCGCCGGGACCCTGTCCGGGAGACCCAGTACTTC. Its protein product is CASSPRRDPVRETQYF.